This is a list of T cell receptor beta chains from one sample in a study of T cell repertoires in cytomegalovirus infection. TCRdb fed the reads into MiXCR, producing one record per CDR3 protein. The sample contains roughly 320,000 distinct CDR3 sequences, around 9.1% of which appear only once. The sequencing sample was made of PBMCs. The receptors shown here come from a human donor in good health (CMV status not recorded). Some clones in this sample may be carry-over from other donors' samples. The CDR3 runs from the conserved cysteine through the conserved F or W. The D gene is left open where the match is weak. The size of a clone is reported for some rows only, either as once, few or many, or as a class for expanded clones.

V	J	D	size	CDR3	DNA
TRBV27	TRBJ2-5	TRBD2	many	CASSFRMGTRYQETQYF	TGTGCCAGCAGTTTCCGGATGGGGACTAGGTACCAAGAGACCCAGTACTTC
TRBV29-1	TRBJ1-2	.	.	CSVEQTDYGYTF	TGCAGCGTTGAGCAGACGGACTATGGCTACACCTTC
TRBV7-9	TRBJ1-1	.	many	CASRPGQRTEAFF	TGTGCCAGCAGACCCGGACAGAGGACTGAAGCTTTCTTT
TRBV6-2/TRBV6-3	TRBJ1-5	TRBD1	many	CASSYGGQGRSKPQHF	TGTGCCAGCAGTTACGGGGGACAGGGACGGAGTAAGCCCCAGCATTTT
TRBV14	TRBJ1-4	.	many	CASSRTQPGGNEKLFF	TGTGCCAGCAGCCGGACTCAGCCGGGGGGTAATGAAAAACTGTTTTTT
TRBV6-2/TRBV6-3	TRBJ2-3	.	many	CASSYSQDTQYF	TGTGCCAGCAGTTACTCGCAGGATACGCAGTATTTT
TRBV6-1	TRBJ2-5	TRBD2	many	CASSGPWGGSDETQYF	TGTGCCAGCAGTGGACCTTGGGGGGGTTCTGATGAGACCCAGTACTTC
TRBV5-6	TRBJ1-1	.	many	CASSLATGQAFF	TGTGCCAGCAGCCTTGCGACAGGTCAAGCTTTCTTT
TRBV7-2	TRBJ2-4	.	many	CASSRGLTAPKNIQYF	TGTGCCAGCAGCCGAGGACTTACCGCCCCCAAAAACATTCAGTACTTC
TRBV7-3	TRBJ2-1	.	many	CASSQVPKNEQFF	TGTGCCAGCAGCCAGGTCCCGAAAAATGAGCAGTTCTTC
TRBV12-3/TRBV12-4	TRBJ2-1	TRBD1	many	CASSYRPTGNLKHNEQFF	TGTGCCAGCAGCTACAGACCGACAGGGAATTTAAAACACAATGAGCAGTTCTTC
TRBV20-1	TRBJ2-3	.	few	CSARDSGTDTQYF	TGCAGTGCTAGGGACAGTGGCACAGATACGCAGTATTTT
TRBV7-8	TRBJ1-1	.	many	CASSSTPAKNTEAFF	TGTGCCAGCAGCTCGACCCCGGCGAAGAACACTGAAGCTTTCTTT
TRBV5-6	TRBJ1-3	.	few	CASSFEAPESGNTIYF	TGTGCCAGCAGCTTCGAAGCCCCGGAATCTGGAAACACCATATATTTT
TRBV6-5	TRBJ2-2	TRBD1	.	CASRKYTGGNTGELFF	TGTGCCAGCAGAAAGTACACAGGGGGGAACACCGGGGAGCTGTTTTTT
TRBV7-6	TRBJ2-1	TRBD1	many	CASSLGMLRQGLEDEQFF	TGTGCCAGCAGCTTGGGCATGTTGAGACAGGGGCTGGAGGATGAGCAGTTCTTC
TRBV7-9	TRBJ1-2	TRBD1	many	CASRGGDYGYTF	TGTGCCAGCAGAGGGGGCGACTATGGCTACACCTTC
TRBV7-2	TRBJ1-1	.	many	CASSYLKNTEAFF	TGTGCCAGCAGCTACTTGAAGAACACTGAAGCTTTCTTT
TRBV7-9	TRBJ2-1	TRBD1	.	CASSRDSAYNEQFF	TGTGCCAGCAGTCGGGACAGCGCCTACAATGAGCAGTTCTTC
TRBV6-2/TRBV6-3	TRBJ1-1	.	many	CASSWGTEAFF	TGTGCCAGCAGTTGGGGGACTGAAGCTTTCTTT
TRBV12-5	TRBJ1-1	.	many	CASGFSTGRDTEAFF	TGTGCTAGTGGTTTTTCGACAGGCCGCGACACTGAAGCTTTCTTT
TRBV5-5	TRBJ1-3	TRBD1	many	CASSARDRGLYTIYF	TGTGCCAGCAGCGCCCGGGACAGGGGGTTATACACCATATATTTT
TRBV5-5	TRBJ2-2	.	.	CASSFWGTGELFF	TGTGCCAGCAGCTTTTGGGGAACCGGGGAGCTGTTTTTT
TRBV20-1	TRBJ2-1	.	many	CSARDPINEQFF	TGCAGTGCTAGAGACCCGATCAATGAGCAGTTCTTC
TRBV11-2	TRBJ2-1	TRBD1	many	CASSLGFGQGKNEQFF	TGTGCCAGCAGCTTAGGGTTCGGACAGGGGAAAAATGAGCAGTTCTTC
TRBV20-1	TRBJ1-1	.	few	CSALLRENTEAFF	TGCAGTGCCCTATTACGGGAAAACACTGAAGCTTTCTTT
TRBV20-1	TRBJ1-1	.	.	CSAPGHGEAFF	TGCAGTGCCCCCGGACACGGCGAAGCTTTCTTT
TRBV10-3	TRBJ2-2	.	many	CAISESGAGELFF	TGTGCCATCAGTGAGTCTGGGGCCGGGGAGCTGTTTTTT
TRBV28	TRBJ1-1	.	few	CASSDPGVLYGTEAFF	TGTGCCAGCAGTGACCCGGGAGTCCTTTATGGCACTGAAGCTTTCTTT